Listed below are T cell receptor beta chains from one sample, sequenced in a study of cytomegalovirus exposure and HLA in healthy donors. Profiled with immunoSEQ multiplex PCR; TCRdb holds only in-frame clones, not every one. The table lists about 190,000 clones, 60% to 80% of them singletons. Sequences were obtained from PBMCs. The receptor set was obtained from a woman between 18 and 30 years old in good health and CMV-seronegative. The CDR3 runs from the conserved cysteine through the conserved F or W. Each record gives: V gene, J gene, CDR3 length, CDR3 protein.

TRBV5-1	TRBJ1-5	14	CASKQGFGNQPQHF
TRBV6-1	TRBJ2-7	15	CASSDVSAGYYEQYF
TRBV6-5	TRBJ1-2	13	CASRNEGAEGYTF
TRBV4-1	TRBJ2-5	14	CASSQGDYQETQYF
TRBV15	TRBJ2-7	17	CATSREGLAGGTYEQYF
TRBV4-1	TRBJ2-1	15	CASSQGGSSYNEQFF
TRBV28	TRBJ2-3	11	CASSPLDTQYF
TRBV27	TRBJ2-7	16	CASSPRREVKVYEQYF
TRBV28	TRBJ2-3	16	CASSSPGTSGRDTQYF
TRBV28	TRBJ2-5	14	CASSTTGVKVVQYF
TRBV5-5	TRBJ2-1	15	CASSSLAGSYNEQFF
TRBV2	TRBJ2-7	15	CASRPSSGGYYEQYF
TRBV5-8	TRBJ1-6	13	CASSSLFNSPLHF
TRBV4-2	TRBJ1-2	19	CASSQDEQGAGGFYYGYTF
TRBV15	TRBJ1-2	15	CATSRASGTGDGYTF
TRBV25-1	TRBJ1-5	14	CASSTPTGGQPQHF
TRBV6-1	TRBJ1-2	15	CASSDGVKGTMSYTF
TRBV27	TRBJ1-4	13	CASSLIDRAELFF
TRBV5-1	TRBJ2-3	16	CASSLVSAHSTDTQYF
TRBV5-5	TRBJ1-5	13	CASSQDRVQPQHF
TRBV19	TRBJ2-5	15	CASRSTDRVEETQYF
TRBV7-3	TRBJ2-7	14	CASSLPGQVYEQYF
TRBV9	TRBJ2-1	16	CASSVAVAGAYNEQFF
TRBV4-3	TRBJ2-2	16	CASSQLSTGVAGELFF